This T cell receptor beta chain was documented in a study of blood T cells in healthy people across ages. Study-level results: With naive T cell percentage, TCR beta diversity showed a strong correlation.

Donors were systemically healthy Caucasian individuals from Russia aged about 6 to 95 years. A remark on this clonotype: The antigen is not known.

Together with a sample-barcoded 5' primer, a J-beta primer mix was included in a second PCR lasting 7 to 11 cycles. Via MiXCR, TCRdb re-called the 5' RACE reads, giving one row per CDR3 protein. In the table there are about 780,000 distinct CDR3 sequences, 35% to 50% of which are singletons. The CDR3 loop spans 17 amino acids. Germline-derived CDR1 and CDR2 are DFQATT and SNEGSKA (reference sequence). This clonotype originated in a man older than 75 in good health. The sequenced material came from blood. The rearrangement uses TRBV20-1 and TRBJ2-5; 10 bases line up with TRBD2. The J call may be faulty, since TRBJ2-7 better matches the DNA end. The CDR3 loop is CSARSSASGSVSHEQYF. For the CDR3, the DNA is TGCAGTGCTAGATCGTCGGCTAGCGGGAGTGTATCCCACGAGCAGTACTTC.